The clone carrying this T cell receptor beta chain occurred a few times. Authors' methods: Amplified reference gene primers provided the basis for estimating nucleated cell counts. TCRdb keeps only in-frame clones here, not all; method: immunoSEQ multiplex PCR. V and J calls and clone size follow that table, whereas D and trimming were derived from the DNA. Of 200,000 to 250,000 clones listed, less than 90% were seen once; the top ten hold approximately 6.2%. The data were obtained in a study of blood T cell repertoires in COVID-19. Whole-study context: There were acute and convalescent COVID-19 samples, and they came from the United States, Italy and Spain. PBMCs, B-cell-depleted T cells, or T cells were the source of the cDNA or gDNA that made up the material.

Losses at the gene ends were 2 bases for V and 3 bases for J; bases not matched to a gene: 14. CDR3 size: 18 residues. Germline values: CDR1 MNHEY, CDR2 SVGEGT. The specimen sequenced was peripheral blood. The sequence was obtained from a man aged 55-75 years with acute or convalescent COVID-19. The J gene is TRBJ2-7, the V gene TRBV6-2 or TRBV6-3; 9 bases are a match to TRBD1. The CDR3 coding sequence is TGTGCCAGCAGTTACCCAACAGGGGGCGAAGTCTCCTTCTACGAGCAGTACTTC. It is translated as CASSYPTGGEVSFYEQYF.